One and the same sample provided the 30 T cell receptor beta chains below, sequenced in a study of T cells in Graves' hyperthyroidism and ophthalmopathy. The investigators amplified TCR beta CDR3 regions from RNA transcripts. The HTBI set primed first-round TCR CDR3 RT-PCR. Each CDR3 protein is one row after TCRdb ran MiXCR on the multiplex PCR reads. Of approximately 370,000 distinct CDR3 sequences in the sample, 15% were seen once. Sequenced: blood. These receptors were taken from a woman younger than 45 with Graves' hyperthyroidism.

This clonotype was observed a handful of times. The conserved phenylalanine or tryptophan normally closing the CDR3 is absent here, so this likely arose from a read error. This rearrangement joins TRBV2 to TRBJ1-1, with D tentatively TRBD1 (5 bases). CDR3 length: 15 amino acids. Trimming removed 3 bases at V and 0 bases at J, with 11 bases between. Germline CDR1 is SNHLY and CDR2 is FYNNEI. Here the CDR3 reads CASSDTGTVNTEAFL. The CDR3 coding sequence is TGTGCCAGCAGTGACACCGGGACGGTGAACACTGAAGCTTTCCTT.

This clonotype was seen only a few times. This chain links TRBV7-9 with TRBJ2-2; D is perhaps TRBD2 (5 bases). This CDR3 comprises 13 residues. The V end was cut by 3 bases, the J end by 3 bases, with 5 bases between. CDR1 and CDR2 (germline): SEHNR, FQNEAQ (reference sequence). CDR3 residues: CASSFSDTGELFF. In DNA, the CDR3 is TGTGCCAGCAGCTTTAGCGACACCGGGGAGCTGTTTTTT.

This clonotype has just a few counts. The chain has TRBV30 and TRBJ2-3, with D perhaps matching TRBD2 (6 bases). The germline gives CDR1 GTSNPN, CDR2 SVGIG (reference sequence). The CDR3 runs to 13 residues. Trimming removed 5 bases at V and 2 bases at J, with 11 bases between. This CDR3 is CAWGRRDTDTQYF. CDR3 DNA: TGTGCCTGGGGCAGGCGGGACACAGATACGCAGTATTTT.

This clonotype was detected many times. The CDR3 DNA is TGTGCCAGCAGAAGGGGGGATACGCAGTATTTT. Its translation: CASRRGDTQYF. The chain combines TRBV2 with TRBJ2-3; the D gene is possibly TRBD1 (6 bases). The CDR3 contains 11 residues. V lost 6 bases and J 6 bases, leaving 7 bases between the germline ends. The V gene's germline CDR1 is SNHLY and CDR2 FYNNEI. Variable domain in full (rest from reference TRBV2 and TRBJ2-3): EPEVTQTPSHQVTQMGQEVILRCVPISNHLYFYWYRQILGQKVEFLVSFYNNEISEKSEIFDDQFSVERPDGSNFTLKIRSTKLEDSAMYFCASRRGDTQYFGPGTRLTVL.

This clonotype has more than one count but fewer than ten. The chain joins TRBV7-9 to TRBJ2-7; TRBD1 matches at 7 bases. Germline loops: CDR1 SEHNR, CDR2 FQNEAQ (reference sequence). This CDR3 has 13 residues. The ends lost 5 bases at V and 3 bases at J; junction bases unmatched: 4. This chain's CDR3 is CASSVRDSYEQYF. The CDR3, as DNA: TGTGCCAGCAGCGTGAGGGACAGCTACGAGCAGTACTTC.

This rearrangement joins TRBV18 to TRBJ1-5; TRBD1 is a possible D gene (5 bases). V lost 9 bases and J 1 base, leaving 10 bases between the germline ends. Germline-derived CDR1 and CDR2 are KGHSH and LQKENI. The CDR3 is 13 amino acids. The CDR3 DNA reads TGTGCCAGTACCCGGGACAGCAATCAGCCCCAGCATTTT. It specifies CASTRDSNQPQHF. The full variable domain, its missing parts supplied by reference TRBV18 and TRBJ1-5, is NAGVMQNPRHLVRRRGQEARLRCSPMKGHSHVYWYRQLPEEGLKFMVYLQKENIIDESGMPKERFSAEFPKEGPSILRIQQVVRGDSAAYFCASTRDSNQPQHFGDGTRLSIL.

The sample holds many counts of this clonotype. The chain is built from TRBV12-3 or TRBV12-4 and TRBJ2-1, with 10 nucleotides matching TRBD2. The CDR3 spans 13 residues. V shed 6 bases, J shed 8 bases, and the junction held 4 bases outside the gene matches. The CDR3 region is CASRASGSYEQFF. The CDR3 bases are TGTGCCAGCAGGGCTAGCGGGAGTTATGAGCAGTTCTTC.

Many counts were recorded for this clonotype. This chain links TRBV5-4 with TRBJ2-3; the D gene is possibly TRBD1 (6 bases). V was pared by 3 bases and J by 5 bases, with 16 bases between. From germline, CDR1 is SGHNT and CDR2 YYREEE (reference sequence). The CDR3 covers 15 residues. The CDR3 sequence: CASSYPTQGKDTQYF. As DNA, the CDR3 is TGTGCCAGCAGCTATCCAACTCAGGGGAAAGATACGCAGTATTTT.

The CDR3 loop reads CASSGRTDEKLFF. CDR3 nucleotide sequence: TGTGCCAGTAGTGGGCGGACTGATGAAAAACTGTTTTTT. This rearrangement joins TRBV19 to TRBJ1-4; no clear D. This CDR3 contains 13 residues. Germline V gene lookup returns CDR1 LNHDA and CDR2 SQIVND (reference sequence). Trimming cost V 5 bases and J 6 bases, with 10 bases left between them.

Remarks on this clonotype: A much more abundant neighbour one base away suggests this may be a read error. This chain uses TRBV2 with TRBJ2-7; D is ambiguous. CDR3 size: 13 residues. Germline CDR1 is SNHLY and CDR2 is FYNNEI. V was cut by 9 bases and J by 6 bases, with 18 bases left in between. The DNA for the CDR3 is TGTGCCAGTCGTACCAGGCGGTCCGGCGAGCAGTACTTC. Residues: CASRTRRSGEQYF.

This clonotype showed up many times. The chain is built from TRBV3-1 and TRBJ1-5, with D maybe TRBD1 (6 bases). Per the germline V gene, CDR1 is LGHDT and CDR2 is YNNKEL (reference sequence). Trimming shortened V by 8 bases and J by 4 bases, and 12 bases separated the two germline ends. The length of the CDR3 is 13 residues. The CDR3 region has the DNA TGTGCCAGCGCCGGGACACTTAATCAGCCCCAGCATTTT. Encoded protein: CASAGTLNQPQHF.

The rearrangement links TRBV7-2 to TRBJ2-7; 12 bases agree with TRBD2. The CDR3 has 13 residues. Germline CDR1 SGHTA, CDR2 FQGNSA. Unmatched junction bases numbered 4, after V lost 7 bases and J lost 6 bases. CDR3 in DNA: TGTGCCAGCATGACTAGCGGGAGCCGCGAGCAGTACTTC. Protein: CASMTSGSREQYF.

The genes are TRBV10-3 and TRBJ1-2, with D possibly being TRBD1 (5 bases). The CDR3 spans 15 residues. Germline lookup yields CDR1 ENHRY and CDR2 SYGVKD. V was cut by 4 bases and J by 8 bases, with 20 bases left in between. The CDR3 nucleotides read TGTGCCATCAGTGCGGTTGGGGCCCTCAAGGAGGGCTACACCTTC. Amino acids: CAISAVGALKEGYTF.

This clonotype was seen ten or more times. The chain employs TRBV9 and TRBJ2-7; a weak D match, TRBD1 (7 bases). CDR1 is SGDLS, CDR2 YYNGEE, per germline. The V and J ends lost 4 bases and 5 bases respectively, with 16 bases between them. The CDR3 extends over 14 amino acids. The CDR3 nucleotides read TGTGCCAGCAGCTTATACAGGGGCGGGAACGAGCAGTACTTC. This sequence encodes CASSLYRGGNEQYF.

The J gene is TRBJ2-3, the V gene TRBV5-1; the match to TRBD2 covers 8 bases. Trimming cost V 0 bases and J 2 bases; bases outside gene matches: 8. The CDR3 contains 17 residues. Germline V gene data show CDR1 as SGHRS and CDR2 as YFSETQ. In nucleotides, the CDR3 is TGCGCCAGCAGCTTGGATGCCGGGACTAGGCCCACAGATACGCAGTATTTT. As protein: CASSLDAGTRPTDTQYF.

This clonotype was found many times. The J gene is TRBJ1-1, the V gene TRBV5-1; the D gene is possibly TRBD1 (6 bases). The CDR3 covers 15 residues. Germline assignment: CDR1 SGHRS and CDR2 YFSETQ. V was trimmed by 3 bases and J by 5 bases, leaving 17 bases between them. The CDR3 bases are TGCGCCAGCAGCTCTGGCTGGGGGCACGGGACTGAAGCTTTCTTT. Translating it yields CASSSGWGHGTEAFF. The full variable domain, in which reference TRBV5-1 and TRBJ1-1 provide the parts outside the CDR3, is KAGVTQTPRYLIKTRGQQVTLSCSPISGHRSVSWYQQTPGQGLQFLFEYFSETQRNKGNFPGRFSGRQFSNSRSEMNVSTLELGDSALYLCASSSGWGHGTEAFFGQGTRLTVV.

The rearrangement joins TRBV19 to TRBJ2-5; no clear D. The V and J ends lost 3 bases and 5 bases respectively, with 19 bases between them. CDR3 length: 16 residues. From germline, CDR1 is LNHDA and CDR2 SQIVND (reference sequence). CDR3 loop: CASSIFWSGARETQYF. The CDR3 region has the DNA TGTGCCAGTAGTATCTTCTGGTCGGGCGCGCGGGAGACCCAGTACTTC. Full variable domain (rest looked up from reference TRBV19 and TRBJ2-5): DGGITQSPKYLFRKEGQNVTLSCEQNLNHDAMYWYRQDPGQGLRLIYYSQIVNDFQKGDIAEGYSVSREKKESFPLTVTSAQKNPTAFYLCASSIFWSGARETQYFGPGTRLLVL.

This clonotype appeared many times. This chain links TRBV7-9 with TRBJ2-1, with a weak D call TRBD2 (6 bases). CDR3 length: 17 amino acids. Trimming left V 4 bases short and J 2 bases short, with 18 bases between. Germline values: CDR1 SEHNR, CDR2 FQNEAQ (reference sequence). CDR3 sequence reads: CASSSSRIAEPYNEQFF. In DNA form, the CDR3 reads TGTGCCAGCAGCTCTAGCCGTATAGCGGAACCCTACAATGAGCAGTTCTTC.

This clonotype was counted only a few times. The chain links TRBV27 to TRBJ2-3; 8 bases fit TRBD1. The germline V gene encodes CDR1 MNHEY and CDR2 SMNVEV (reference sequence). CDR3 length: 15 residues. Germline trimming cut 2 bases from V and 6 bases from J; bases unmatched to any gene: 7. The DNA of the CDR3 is TGTGCCAGCAGTTTAGGGCAGGGGGCATCTGATACGCAGTATTTT. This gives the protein CASSLGQGASDTQYF.

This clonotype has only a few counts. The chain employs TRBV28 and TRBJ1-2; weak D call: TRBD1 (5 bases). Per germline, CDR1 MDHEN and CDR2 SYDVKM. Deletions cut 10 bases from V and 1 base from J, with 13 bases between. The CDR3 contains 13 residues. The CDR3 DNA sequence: TGTGCCACGCCAGGACATCTTAACTATGGCTACACCTTC. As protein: CATPGHLNYGYTF.

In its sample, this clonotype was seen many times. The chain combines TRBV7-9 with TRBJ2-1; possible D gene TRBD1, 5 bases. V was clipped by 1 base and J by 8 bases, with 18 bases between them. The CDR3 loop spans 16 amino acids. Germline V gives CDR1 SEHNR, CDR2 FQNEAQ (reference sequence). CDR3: CASSLVQAGFLDEQFF. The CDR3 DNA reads TGTGCCAGCAGCTTAGTCCAGGCAGGGTTCTTGGATGAGCAGTTCTTC. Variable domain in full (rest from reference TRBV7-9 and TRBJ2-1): DTGVSQNPRHKITKRGQNVTFRCDPISEHNRLYWYRQTLGQGPEFLTYFQNEAQLEKSRLLSDRFSAERPKGSFSTLEIQRTEQGDSAMYLCASSLVQAGFLDEQFFGPGTRLTVL.

CDR3 in DNA: TGTGCCAGCAGACCCGGGACTAGCGGGAGTGAGCAGTTCTTC. Residues: CASRPGTSGSEQFF. The J gene is TRBJ2-1, the V gene TRBV27; 14 bases fit TRBD2. V lost 6 bases, J lost 9 bases, and 4 bases stayed unmatched. Germline V gene data show CDR1 as MNHEY and CDR2 as SMNVEV (reference sequence). The CDR3 runs to 14 residues.

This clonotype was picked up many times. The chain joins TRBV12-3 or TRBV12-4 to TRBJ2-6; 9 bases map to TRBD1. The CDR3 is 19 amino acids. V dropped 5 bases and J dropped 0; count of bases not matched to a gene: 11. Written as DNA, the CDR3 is TGTGCCAGCAGTAGTGACCGGACAGGGGCCCTCTCTGGGGCCAACGTCCTGACTTTC. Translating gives CASSSDRTGALSGANVLTF.

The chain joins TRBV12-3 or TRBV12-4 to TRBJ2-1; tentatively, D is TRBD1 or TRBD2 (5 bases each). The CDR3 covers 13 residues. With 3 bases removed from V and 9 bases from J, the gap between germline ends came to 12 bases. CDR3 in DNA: TGTGCCAGCAGTTTTCGGGGCCGAAGTGAGCAGTTCTTC. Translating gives CASSFRGRSEQFF.

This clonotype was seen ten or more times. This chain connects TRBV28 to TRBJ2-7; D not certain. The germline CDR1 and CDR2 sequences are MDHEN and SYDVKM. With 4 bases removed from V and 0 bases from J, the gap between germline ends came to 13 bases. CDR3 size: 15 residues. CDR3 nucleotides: TGTGCCAGCAGTTCTGGGAACGGCCTCTCCTACGAGCAGTACTTC. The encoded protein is CASSSGNGLSYEQYF.

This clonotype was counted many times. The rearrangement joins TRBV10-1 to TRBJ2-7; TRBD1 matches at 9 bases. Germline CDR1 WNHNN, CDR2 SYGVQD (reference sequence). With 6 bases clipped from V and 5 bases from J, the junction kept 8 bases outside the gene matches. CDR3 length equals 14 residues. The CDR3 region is CASSSGTGSDEQYF. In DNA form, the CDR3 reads TGCGCCAGCAGCTCCGGGACAGGGAGCGACGAGCAGTACTTC.

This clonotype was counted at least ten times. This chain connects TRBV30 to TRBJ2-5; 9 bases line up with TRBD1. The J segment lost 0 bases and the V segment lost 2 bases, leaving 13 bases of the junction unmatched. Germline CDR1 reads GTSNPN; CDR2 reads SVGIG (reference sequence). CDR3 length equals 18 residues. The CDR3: CAWSRGTGPSRYQETQYF. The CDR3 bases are TGTGCCTGGAGTCGAGGGACAGGGCCTAGTCGGTACCAAGAGACCCAGTACTTC.

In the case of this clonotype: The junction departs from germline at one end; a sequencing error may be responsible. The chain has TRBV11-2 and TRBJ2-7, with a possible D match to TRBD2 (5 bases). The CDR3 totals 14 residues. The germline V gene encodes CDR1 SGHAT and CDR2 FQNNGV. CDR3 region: CASSLVFSAYGQYF. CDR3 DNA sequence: TGTGCCAGCAGCTTAGTTTTTAGCGCCTACGGGCAGTACTTC.

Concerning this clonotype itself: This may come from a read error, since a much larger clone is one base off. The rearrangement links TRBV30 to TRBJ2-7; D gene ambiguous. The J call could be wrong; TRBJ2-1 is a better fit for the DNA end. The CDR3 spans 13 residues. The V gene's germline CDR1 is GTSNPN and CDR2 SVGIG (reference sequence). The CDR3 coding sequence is TGTGCCTGGAGTCCTCCCGGCTCCTACGAGCAGTTCTTC. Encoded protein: CAWSPPGSYEQFF.

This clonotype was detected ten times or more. CDR3 protein: CASSLVGGAAFAEAFF. The CDR3 DNA reads as TGCGCCAGCAGCTTGGTGGGGGGCGCGGCTTTCGCTGAAGCTTTCTTT. The genes are TRBV5-1 and TRBJ1-1, with a weak D call TRBD1 (6 bases). Germline lookup yields CDR1 SGHRS and CDR2 YFSETQ. CDR3 length equals 16 residues. Trimming left V 0 bases short and J 6 bases short, with 18 bases between.